The TCR beta chain under discussion was sequenced for a study of T cell responses to AZD1222 COVID-19 vaccine. Produced via immunoSEQ multiplex PCR; TCRdb's table is partial and in-frame only. The sample comprises fewer than 100,000 clones, 70% to 90% of which are singletons, and 13% rests with the top ten. The CDR3 is 14 amino acids. V dropped 7 bases and J dropped 6 bases, with 16 bases sitting between them. Germline V gene lookup returns CDR1 MNHEY and CDR2 SVGAGI. The sequenced sample was peripheral blood, obtained on day 0 of AZD1222 vaccination. The chain has TRBV6-5 and TRBJ1-5, with D hard to call. The TCR comes from an adult in good health. The CDR3 coding sequence is TGTGCCAGCAATCCAACGAGACAAACTCAGCCCCAGCATTTT. Protein sequence: CASNPTRQTQPQHF.